This T cell receptor beta chain was observed in a study of Ad26.COV2.S vaccination and SARS-CoV-2 variants. Turning to the study itself: Once or twice, 56 days apart, Ad26.COV2.S was delivered intramuscularly.

CDR1 SNHLY and CDR2 FYNNEI come from the germline V gene. The CDR3 extends over 15 amino acids. The V end was cut by 5 bases, the J end by 0 bases, with 10 bases between. Treatment indicated: approximately 18 received Ad26.COV2.S at low or high dose, single or two shots; a few received placebo; per-sample allocation not given. Day 63 after the first vaccine or placebo injection was the time point for sampling. Sequencing was performed with immunoSEQ multiplex PCR; in TCRdb, only in-frame clones are kept and a portion is missing. Altogether 380,000 or so clones are present, 86% being singletons, with the ten largest covering approximately 12%.

The specimen was peripheral blood, collected in a trial of Ad26.COV2.S vaccine versus placebo. The rearrangement joins TRBV2 to TRBJ2-2; D remains ambiguous. The origin of this receptor is a person aged 18-65 years who received the Ad26.COV2.S COVID-19 vaccine or a placebo. In DNA, the CDR3 is TGTGCCAGCAGTACGACACTATCGAACACCGGGGAGCTGTTTTTT. It yields the protein CASSTTLSNTGELFF.